The source of this TCR beta chain is a study of blood T cell repertoires in COVID-19. Study context: Sample material is recorded as cDNA or gDNA derived from T cells, B-cell-depleted T cells, or PBMCs.

V lost 5 bases to trimming and J lost 0 bases, with 6 bases between them. Germline lookup yields CDR1 KGHDR and CDR2 SFDVKD. There are 13 residues in the CDR3. Sequencing used immunoSEQ multiplex PCR; TCRdb keeps in-frame clones, though not all of them. The repertoire holds around 220,000 clones, approximately 84% seen once, with around 7.8% in the top ten. Sequencing was carried out using peripheral blood. The sequence was collected from a woman aged 80 or older with COVID-19, enrolled during active disease. The V call is TRBV24-1, the J call TRBJ2-5; D gene ambiguous. CDR3 residues: CATSAADQETQYF. CDR3 bases: TGTGCCACCAGTGCTGCGGACCAAGAGACCCAGTACTTC.